This T cell receptor (beta chain) was found in a study of T cell repertoires in aging, cancer and after chemotherapy. Study-level information: Paired samples before and after chemotherapy came from glioblastoma patients receiving temozolomide-based therapy. About 9 million TCR reads made up the full dataset.

The template was genomic DNA from peripheral blood, not RNA. Study findings and constraints: Healthy donors lost TCR diversity with age mainly through richness, cancer patients through richness and evenness. No conclusions about immunological memory after chemotherapy can be drawn from the repertoire data.

Multiplex touch-down PCR with TRB-A/B primers amplified rearranged V-D-J TRB sequences. TCRdb re-called the multiplex PCR reads through MiXCR, storing one row per CDR3 protein. The table has over 6,500 distinct CDR3 sequences, 53% seen once. Trimming pared 6 bases from V and 1 base from J, leaving 21 bases between. The V gene's germline CDR1 is DFQATT and CDR2 SNEGSKA (reference sequence). The CDR3 sequence is 16 residues long. For this clonotype: The antigen is undetermined.

V is TRBV20-1 and J is TRBJ1-1, with no clear D. The sample was blood. The clonotype was recovered from a human donor with a solid tumor. CDR3 sequence: CSAAPGVYSRNTEAFF. The CDR3 DNA reads as TGCAGTGCCGCCCCCGGGGTTTATAGTCGGAACACTGAAGCTTTCTTT.